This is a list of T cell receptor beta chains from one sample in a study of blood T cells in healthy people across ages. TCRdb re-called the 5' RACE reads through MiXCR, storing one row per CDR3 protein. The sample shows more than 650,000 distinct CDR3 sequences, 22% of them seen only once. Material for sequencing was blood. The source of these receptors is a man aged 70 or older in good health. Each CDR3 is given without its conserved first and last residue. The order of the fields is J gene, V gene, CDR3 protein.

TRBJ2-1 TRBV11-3 ASSFPRSSYNEQF
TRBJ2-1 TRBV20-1 SAPSKTYNEQF
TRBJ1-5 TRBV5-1 ASSLGGYSNQPQH
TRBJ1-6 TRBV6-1 ASTAARGVRHNSPLH
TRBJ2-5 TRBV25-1 ASSEGREETQY
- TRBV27 ASSRSPSRAQEQF
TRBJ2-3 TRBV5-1 ASSLVVQPDTQY
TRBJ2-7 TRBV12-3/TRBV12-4 ASMGLGSYEQY
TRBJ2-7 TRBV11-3 ASSSAGGYEQY
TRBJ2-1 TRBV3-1 ASSQDQLAGNEQF
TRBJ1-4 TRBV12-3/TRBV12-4 ASGLGQPDEKLF
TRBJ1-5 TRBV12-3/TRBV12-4 ASSPGLGRNQPQH
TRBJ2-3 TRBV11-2 ASSLDPQDSTDTQY
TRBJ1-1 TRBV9 ASSVVGQGTEAF
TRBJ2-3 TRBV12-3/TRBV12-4 ASTRGGASTDVEY
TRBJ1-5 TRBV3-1 ASSQDALNQPQH
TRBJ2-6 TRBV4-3 ASSQFVTSGANVLT
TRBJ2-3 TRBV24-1 ATSGLPGQGSDTQY
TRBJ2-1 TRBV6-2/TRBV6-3 ASSCSRSGRSEQF
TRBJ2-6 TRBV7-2 ASSLEHFGTGVMGANVLT
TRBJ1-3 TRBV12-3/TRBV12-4 ASYYLQGSSGNTIY
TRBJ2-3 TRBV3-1 ASSTSLGEDTQY
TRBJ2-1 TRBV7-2 ASSLGSQTYNEQF
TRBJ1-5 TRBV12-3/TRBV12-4 ASKGVGQPQH
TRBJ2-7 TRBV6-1 ASSEVGRGYEQY
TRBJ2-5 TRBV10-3 AISTADQETQY
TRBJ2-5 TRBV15 ATSRDIGSAETQY
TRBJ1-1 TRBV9 ASSALQGGNTEAF
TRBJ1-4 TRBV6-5 ASSFDSLGEKLF
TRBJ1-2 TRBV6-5 ASTRQGTSGYT
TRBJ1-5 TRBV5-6 ASSFGQGLRNQPQH
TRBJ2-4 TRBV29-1 SVAPSGSQNIQY
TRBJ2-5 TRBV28 ASSPPGQGGETQY
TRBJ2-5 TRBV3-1 ASRLAGGVQETQY
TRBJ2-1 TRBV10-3 AISEGSGGAYNEQF
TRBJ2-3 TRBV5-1 ASSLEGRVSTDTQY
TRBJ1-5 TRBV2 ASSDWTYNQPQH
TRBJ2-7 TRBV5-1 ASSWDGSYEQY
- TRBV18 ASSPTTGSSYEQY
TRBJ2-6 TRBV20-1 SARLSSGANVLT
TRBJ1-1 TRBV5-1 ASSSTLGQLITEAF
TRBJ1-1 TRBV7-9 ASSFEGQREAF
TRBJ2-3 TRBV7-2 ASSFELATDTQY
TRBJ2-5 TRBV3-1 ASSQDAEGETQY
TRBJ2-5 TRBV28 ASSLSVAGEETQY
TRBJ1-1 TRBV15 ATSRTQGGEAF
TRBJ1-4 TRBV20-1 SAQGDSNEKLF
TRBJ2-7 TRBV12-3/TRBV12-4 ASSLGPTYSYEQY
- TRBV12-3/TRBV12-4 ASSLSTVRVRPDEQY
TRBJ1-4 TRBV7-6 ASRLGTANEKLF
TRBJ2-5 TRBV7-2 ASSPGGLAGGETQY
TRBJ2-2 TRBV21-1 ASSKGFRRSHPPGELF
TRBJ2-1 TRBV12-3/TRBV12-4 ASSFLGSGSNEQF